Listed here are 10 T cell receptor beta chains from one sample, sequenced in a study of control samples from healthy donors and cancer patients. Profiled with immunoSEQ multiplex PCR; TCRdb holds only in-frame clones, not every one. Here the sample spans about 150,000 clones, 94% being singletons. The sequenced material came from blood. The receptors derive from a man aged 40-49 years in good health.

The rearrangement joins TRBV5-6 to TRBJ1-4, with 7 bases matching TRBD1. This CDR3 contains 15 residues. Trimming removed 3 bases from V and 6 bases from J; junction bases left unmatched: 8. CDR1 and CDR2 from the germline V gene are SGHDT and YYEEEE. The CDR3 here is CASSYLTGMDEKLFF. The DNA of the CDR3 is TGTGCCAGCAGCTACCTGACAGGGATGGATGAAAAACTGTTTTTT.

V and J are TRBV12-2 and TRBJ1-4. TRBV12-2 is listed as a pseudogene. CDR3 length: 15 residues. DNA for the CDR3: TGTGCAAGTCGCTTAGCGCAAGGAACTAATGAAAAACTGTTTTTT. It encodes CASRLAQGTNEKLFF.

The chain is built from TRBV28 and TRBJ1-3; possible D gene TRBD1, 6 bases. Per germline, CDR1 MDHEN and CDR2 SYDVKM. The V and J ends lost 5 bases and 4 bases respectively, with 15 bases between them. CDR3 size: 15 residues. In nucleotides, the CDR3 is TGTGCCAGCAGTCCCCTGGGGGCGTGGGGAAACACCATATATTTT. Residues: CASSPLGAWGNTIYF.

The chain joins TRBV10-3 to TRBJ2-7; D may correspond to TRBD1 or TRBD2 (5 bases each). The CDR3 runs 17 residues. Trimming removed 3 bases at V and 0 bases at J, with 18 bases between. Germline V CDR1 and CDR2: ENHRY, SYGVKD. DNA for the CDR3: TGTGCCATCAGTGACCTCCCGGTGGGGGAGAGCTCCTACGAGCAGTACTTC. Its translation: CAISDLPVGESSYEQYF.

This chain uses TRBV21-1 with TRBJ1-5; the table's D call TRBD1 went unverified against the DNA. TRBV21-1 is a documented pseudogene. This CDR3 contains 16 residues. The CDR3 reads CASSKEQGRSNQPQHF. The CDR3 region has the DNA TGTGCCAGCAGCAAAGAACAGGGGCGAAGCAATCAGCCCCAGCATTTT.

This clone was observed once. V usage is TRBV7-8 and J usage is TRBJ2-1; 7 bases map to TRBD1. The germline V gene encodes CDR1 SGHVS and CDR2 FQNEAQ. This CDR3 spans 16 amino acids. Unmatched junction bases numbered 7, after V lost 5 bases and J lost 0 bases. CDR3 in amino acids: CASSPIRDSSYNEQFF. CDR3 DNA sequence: TGTGCCAGCAGCCCCATCCGGGACAGCTCCTACAATGAGCAGTTCTTC.

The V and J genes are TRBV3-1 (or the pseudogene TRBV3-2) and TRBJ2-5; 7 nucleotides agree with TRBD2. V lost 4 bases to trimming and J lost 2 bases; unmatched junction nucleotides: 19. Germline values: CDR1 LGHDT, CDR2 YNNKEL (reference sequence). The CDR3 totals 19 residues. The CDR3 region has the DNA TGTGCCAGCAGCCCAAAGGGGAGGTGGCGGCCTAGCGGACAAGAGACCCAGTACTTC. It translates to CASSPKGRWRPSGQETQYF.

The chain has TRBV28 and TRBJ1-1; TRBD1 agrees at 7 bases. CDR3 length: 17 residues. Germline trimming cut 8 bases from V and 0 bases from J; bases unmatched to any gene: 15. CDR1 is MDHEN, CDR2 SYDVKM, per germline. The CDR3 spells CASYLGGTGYMNTEAFF. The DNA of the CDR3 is TGTGCCAGCTATTTAGGGGGCACGGGGTATATGAACACTGAAGCTTTCTTT. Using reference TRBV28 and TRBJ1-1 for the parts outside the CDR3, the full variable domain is DVKVTQSSRYLVKRTGEKVFLECVQDMDHENMFWYRQDPGLGLRLIYFSYDVKMKEKGDIPEGYSVSREKKERFSLILESASTNQTSMYLCASYLGGTGYMNTEAFFGQGTRLTVV.

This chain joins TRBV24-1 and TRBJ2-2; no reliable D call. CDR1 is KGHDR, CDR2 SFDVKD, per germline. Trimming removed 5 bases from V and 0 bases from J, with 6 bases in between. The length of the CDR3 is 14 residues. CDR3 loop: CATSGPPNTGELFF. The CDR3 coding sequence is TGTGCCACCAGTGGCCCTCCGAACACCGGGGAGCTGTTTTTT.

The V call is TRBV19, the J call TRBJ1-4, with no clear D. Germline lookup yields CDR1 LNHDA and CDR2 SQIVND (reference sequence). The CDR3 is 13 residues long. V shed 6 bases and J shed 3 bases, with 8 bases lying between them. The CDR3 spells CASRGRPNEKLFF. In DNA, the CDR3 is TGTGCCAGTAGGGGCAGGCCTAATGAAAAACTGTTTTTT.